These 5 T cell receptor beta chains originate from one sample sequenced in a study of blood T cell repertoires in COVID-19. The table came from immunoSEQ multiplex PCR; TCRdb's copy has only in-frame clones and leaves some out. The sample holds some 270,000 clones, around nine tenths seen once. Sequencing was done on a sample of peripheral blood. The receptors were gathered from a man in his forties or fifties with active or convalescent COVID-19.

J is TRBJ2-3 and V is TRBV21-1; the table's D call of TRBD1 was not tested on the DNA. TRBV21-1 is shown as a pseudogene. CDR3 length: 14 residues. The DNA for the CDR3 is TGTGCCAGCAGCAAAGTTGGCAGCACAGATACGCAGTATTTT. Translating it yields CASSKVGSTDTQYF.

This rearrangement joins TRBV2 to TRBJ1-5; maybe TRBD1 (5 bases). Trimming pared 1 base from V and 6 bases from J, leaving 16 bases between. The CDR3 is 16 amino acids. Germline CDR1 reads SNHLY; CDR2 reads FYNNEI. The CDR3 region has the DNA TGTGCCAGCAGTGAAGTTGGGGACTGGGCGAGTCAGCCCCAGCATTTT. Translated: CASSEVGDWASQPQHF.

This rearrangement joins TRBV7-9 to TRBJ2-1; D is unresolved. The germline gives CDR1 SEHNR, CDR2 FQNEAQ (reference sequence). V was trimmed by 5 bases and J by 6 bases, leaving 8 bases between them. The CDR3 extends over 12 amino acids. As DNA, the CDR3 is TGTGCCAGCAGCACGCTACTCAATGAGCAGTTCTTC. It codes for CASSTLLNEQFF.

The genes are TRBV28 and TRBJ2-7; 11 nucleotides line up with TRBD2. This CDR3 has 15 residues. J was trimmed by 0 bases and V by 8 bases; bases with no gene match: 6. Germline V CDR1 and CDR2: MDHEN, SYDVKM. CDR3 coding DNA: TGTGCCAGCCCCACGGGACTAGCGGACTCCTACGAGCAGTACTTC. Its translation: CASPTGLADSYEQYF.

V and J are TRBV30 and TRBJ1-3; tentatively, D is TRBD1 (5 bases). Trimming left V 8 bases short and J 0 bases short, with 11 bases between. CDR1 is GTSNPN and CDR2 is SVGIG in the germline V gene (reference sequence). This CDR3 is 13 amino acids long. The chain's CDR3 is CAVAGNSGNTIYF. CDR3 bases: TGTGCCGTGGCAGGGAACTCTGGAAACACCATATATTTT.